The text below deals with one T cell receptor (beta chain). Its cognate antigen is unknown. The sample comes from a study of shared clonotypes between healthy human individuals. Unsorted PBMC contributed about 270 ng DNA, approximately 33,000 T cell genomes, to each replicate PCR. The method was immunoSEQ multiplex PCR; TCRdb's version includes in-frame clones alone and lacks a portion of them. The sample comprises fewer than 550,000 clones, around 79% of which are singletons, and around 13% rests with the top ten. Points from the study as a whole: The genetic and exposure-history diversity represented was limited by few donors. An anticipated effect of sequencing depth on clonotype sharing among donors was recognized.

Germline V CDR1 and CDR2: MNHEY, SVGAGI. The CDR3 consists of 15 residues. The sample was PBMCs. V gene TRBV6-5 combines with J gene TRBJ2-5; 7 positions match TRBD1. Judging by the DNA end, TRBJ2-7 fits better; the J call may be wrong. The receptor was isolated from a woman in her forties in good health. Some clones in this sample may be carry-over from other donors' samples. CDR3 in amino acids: CASRNTGARSYEQYF. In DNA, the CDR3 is TGTGCCAGCAGAAATACAGGGGCGCGCTCCTACGAGCAGTACTTC.